This T cell receptor beta chain was sequenced during a study of blood T cells in healthy people across ages. CDR3 length equals 11 residues. Germline lookup yields CDR1 SQVTM and CDR2 ANQGSEA. The second PCR ran about 6 to 12 cycles with a sample-barcoded 5' primer and J-beta primers. TCRdb processed the 5' RACE reads anew with MiXCR; each CDR3 protein has one entry. The sample carries 750,000 or so distinct CDR3 sequences, around 25% recorded once. This clonotype was detected only a few times. The same specimen was also included in a second study, on T cells of mothers and their children. This second study says: In unrelated and related pairs, TCR recombination output is shaped in a similar way by thymic selection.

The source is a boy between 10 and 17 years old in good health. Sequencing input: blood. The chain couples TRBV29-1 to TRBJ2-5; D is perhaps TRBD1 (5 bases). The J call may be mistaken, given a closer DNA end match to TRBJ2-1. The CDR3 sequence is CSVARVNEQFF. In DNA form, the CDR3 reads TGCAGCGTTGCCAGGGTAAATGAGCAGTTCTTC.